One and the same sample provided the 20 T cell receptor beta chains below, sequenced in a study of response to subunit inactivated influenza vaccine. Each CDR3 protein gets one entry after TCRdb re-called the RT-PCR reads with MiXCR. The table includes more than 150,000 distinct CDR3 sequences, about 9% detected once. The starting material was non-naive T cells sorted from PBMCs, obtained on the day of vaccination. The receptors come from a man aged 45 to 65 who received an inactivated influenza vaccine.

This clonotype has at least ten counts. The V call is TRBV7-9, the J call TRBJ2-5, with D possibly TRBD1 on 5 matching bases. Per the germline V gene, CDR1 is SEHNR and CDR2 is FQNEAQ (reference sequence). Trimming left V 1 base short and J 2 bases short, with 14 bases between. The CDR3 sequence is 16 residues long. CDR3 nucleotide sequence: TGTGCCAGCAGCTTAGACCATATCAGGGTACAAGAGACCCAGTACTTC. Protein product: CASSLDHIRVQETQYF.

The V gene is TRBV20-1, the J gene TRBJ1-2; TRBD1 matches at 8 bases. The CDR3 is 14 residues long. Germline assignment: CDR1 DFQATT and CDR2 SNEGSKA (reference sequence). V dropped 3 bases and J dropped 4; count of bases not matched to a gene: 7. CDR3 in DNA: TGCAGTGCTAGTGGTGACAGGGGTACCTATGGCTACACCTTC. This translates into CSASGDRGTYGYTF.

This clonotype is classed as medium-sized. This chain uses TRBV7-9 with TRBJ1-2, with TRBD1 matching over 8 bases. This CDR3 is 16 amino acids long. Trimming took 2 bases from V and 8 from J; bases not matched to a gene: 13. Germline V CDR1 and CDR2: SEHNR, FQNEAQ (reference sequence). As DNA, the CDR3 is TGTGCCAGCAGCTTATTCTATCCTGGACAGGGTCGAGGCTACACCTTC. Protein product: CASSLFYPGQGRGYTF.

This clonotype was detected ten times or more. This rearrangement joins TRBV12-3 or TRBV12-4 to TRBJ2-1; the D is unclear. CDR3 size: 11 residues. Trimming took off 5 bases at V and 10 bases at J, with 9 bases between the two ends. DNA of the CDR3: TGTGCCAGCAGTATGTCCCGGGAGCAGTTCTTC. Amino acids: CASSMSREQFF.

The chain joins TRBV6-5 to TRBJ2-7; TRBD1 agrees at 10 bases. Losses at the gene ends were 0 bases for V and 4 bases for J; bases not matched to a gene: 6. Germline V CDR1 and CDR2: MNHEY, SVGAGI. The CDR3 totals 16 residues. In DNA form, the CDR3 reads TGTGCCAGCAGTTACTCGTCCCGGGACAGGGGTTACGAGCAGTACTTC. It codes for CASSYSSRDRGYEQYF.

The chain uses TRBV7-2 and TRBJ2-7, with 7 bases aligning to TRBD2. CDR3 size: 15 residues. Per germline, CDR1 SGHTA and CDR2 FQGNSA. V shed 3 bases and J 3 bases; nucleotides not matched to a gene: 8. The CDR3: CASSLAPSGDYEQYF. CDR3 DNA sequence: TGTGCCAGCAGCTTGGCCCCGAGCGGGGACTACGAGCAGTACTTC.

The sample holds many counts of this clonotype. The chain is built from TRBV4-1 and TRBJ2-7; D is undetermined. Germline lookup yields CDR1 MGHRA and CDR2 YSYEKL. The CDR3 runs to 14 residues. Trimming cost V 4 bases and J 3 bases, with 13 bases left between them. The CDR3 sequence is CASSRQTTDYEQYF. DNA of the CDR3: TGCGCCAGCAGCCGGCAAACAACGGACTACGAGCAGTACTTC.

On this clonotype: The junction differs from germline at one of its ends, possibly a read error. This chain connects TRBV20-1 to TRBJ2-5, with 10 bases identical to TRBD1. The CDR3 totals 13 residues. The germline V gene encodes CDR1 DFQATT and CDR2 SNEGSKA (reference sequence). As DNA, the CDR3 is TGCGGTGCTAAAGGGACAGGGGACGAGACCCAGTACTTC. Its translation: CGAKGTGDETQYF.

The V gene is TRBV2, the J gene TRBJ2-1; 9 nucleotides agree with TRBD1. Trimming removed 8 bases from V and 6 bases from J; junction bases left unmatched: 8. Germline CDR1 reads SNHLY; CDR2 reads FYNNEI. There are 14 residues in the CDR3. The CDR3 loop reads CASGGWDRANEQFF. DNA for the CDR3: TGTGCCAGCGGGGGCTGGGACAGGGCCAATGAGCAGTTCTTC.

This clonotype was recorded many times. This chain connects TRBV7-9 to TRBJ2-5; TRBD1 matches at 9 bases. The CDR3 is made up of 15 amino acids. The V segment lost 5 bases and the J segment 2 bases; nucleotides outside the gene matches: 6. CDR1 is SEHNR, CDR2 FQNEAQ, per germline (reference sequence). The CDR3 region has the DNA TGTGCCAGCAGCCCAGACAGGGGGATTCAAGAGACCCAGTACTTC. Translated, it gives CASSPDRGIQETQYF.

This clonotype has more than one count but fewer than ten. The CDR3 protein is CASSLGQGGYTF. The CDR3 DNA reads TGTGCCAGCAGCTTGGGACAGGGCGGCTACACCTTC. V and J are TRBV5-6 and TRBJ1-2, with 7 bases that match TRBD1. From germline, CDR1 is SGHDT and CDR2 YYEEEE. V shed 0 bases and J 8 bases; nucleotides not matched to a gene: 1. The CDR3 sequence is 12 residues long.

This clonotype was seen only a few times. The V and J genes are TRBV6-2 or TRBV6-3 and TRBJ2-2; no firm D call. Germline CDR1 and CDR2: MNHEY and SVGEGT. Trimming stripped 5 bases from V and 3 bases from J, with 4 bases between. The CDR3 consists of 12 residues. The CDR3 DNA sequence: TGTGCCAGCAGTGATTACACCGGGGAGCTGTTTTTT. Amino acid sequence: CASSDYTGELFF.

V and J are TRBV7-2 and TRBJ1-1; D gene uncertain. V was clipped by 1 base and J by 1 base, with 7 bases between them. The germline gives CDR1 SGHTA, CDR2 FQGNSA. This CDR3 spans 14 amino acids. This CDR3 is CASSLDWRNTEAFF. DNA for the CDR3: TGTGCCAGCAGCTTAGATTGGAGGAACACTGAAGCTTTCTTT.

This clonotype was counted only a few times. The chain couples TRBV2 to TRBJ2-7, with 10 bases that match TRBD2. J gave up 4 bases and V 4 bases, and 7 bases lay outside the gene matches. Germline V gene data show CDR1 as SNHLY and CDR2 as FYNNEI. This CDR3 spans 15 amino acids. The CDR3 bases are TGTGCCAGCAGTGCAAGCGGGAGGGCCTCGTACGAGCAGTACTTC. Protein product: CASSASGRASYEQYF.

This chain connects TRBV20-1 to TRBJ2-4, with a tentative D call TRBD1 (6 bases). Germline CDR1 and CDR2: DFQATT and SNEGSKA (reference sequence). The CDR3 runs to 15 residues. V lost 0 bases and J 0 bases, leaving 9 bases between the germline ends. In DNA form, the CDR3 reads TGCAGTGCTAGAGAGGACAGTCTAGCCAAAAACATTCAGTACTTC. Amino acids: CSAREDSLAKNIQYF.

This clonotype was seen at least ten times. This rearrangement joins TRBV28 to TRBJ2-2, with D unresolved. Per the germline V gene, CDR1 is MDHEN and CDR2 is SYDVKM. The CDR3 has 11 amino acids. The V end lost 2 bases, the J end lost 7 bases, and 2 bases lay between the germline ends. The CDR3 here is CASSLVGELFF. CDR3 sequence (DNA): TGTGCCAGCAGTTTAGTCGGGGAGCTGTTTTTT.

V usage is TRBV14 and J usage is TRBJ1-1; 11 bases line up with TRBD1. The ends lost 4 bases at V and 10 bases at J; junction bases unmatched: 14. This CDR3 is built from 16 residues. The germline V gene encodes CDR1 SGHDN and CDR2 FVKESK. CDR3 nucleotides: TGTGCCAGCAGCCTCAACGCCGGGACAGGGGGTTTTCGAGCTTTCTTT. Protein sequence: CASSLNAGTGGFRAFF.

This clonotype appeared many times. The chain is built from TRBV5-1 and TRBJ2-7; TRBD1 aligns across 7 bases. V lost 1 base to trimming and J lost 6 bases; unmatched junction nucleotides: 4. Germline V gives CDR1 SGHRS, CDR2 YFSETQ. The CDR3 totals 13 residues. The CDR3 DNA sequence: TGCGCCAGCAGCTTGCAAGGGGGCGCCGAGCAGTACTTC. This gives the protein CASSLQGGAEQYF. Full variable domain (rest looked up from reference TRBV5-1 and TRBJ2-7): KAGVTQTPRYLIKTRGQQVTLSCSPISGHRSVSWYQQTPGQGLQFLFEYFSETQRNKGNFPGRFSGRQFSNSRSEMNVSTLELGDSALYLCASSLQGGAEQYFGPGTRLTVT.

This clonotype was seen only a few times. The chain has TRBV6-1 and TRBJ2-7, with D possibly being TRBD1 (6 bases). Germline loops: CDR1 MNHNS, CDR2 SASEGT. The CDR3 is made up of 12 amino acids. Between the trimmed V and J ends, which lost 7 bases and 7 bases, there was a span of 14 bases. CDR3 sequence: CASTVNREEQYF. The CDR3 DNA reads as TGTGCCAGCACCGTGAACAGGGAAGAGCAGTACTTC.

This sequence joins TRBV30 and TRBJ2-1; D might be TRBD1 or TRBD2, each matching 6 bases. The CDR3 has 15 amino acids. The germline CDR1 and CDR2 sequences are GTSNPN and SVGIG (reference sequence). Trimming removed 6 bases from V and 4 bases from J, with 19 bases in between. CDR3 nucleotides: TGTGCCTGCGGCCGGGGGACACCTACTTACAATGAGCAGTTCTTC. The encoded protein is CACGRGTPTYNEQFF.